The 25 T cell receptor beta chains in this list originate from one sample, sequenced in a study of blood T cell repertoires in COVID-19. Sequenced by immunoSEQ multiplex PCR; TCRdb stores in-frame clones only, minus some. The sample shows fewer than 150,000 clones, roughly 80% of them seen only once. What was sequenced was peripheral blood. These TCRs come from a human donor in a cohort sampled during active COVID-19.

The V gene is TRBV19, the J gene TRBJ2-1, with D tentatively TRBD1 (6 bases). This CDR3 contains 15 residues. Germline V gene lookup returns CDR1 LNHDA and CDR2 SQIVND (reference sequence). Deletions cut 3 bases from V and 7 bases from J, with 16 bases between. CDR3 sequence (DNA): TGTGCCAGTAGTATTAGTAGGGGGATCGGGAATGAGCAGTTCTTC. It is translated as CASSISRGIGNEQFF. The full variable domain, in which reference TRBV19 and TRBJ2-1 provide the parts outside the CDR3, is DGGITQSPKYLFRKEGQNVTLSCEQNLNHDAMYWYRQDPGQGLRLIYYSQIVNDFQKGDIAEGYSVSREKKESFPLTVTSAQKNPTAFYLCASSISRGIGNEQFFGPGTRLTVL.

This rearrangement joins TRBV5-1 to TRBJ1-1, with D uncertain. Germline-derived CDR1 and CDR2 are SGHRS and YFSETQ. V was cut by 0 bases and J by 5 bases, with 11 bases left in between. The CDR3 covers 14 residues. The CDR3 coding sequence is TGCGCCAGCAGCTTGGGAGGGATAAAGACTGAAGCTTTCTTT. Its translation is CASSLGGIKTEAFF. Complete variable domain (other parts from reference TRBV5-1 and TRBJ1-1): KAGVTQTPRYLIKTRGQQVTLSCSPISGHRSVSWYQQTPGQGLQFLFEYFSETQRNKGNFPGRFSGRQFSNSRSEMNVSTLELGDSALYLCASSLGGIKTEAFFGQGTRLTVV.

This clone was detected once. The chain carries TRBV11-2 and TRBJ2-2, with 16 nucleotides matching TRBD2. The germline gives CDR1 SGHAT, CDR2 FQNNGV. After removal of 4 bases from V and 6 bases from J, the junction contained 11 bases not matched to a gene. The CDR3 sequence is 19 residues long. The DNA of the CDR3 is TGTGCCAGCAGCTCCGAGCGGGGACTAGCGGGGGGGCAGGCCGGGGAGCTGTTTTTT. It translates to CASSSERGLAGGQAGELFF.

The gene calls are TRBV4-3 and TRBJ2-1; a possible D gene is TRBD2 (5 bases). Germline V lookup: CDR1 LGHNA, CDR2 YSLEER. V was clipped by 4 bases and J by 4 bases, with 11 bases between them. The CDR3 has 14 residues. CDR3 nucleotides: TGCGCCAGCAGCCTAGGGCGGGTATACAATGAGCAGTTCTTC. Encoded protein: CASSLGRVYNEQFF.

The chain uses TRBV7-2 and TRBJ1-6; no reliable D call. With 6 bases removed from V and 5 bases from J, the gap between germline ends came to 5 bases. The CDR3 sequence is 12 residues long. Looked up from germline, CDR1 is SGHTA and CDR2 is FQGNSA. DNA of the CDR3: TGTGCCAGCAGGCAGAATAATTCACCCCTCCACTTT. Translating it yields CASRQNNSPLHF.

The rearrangement uses TRBV2 and TRBJ1-2; weak D call: TRBD1 (5 bases). V lost 8 bases and J lost 6, with 16 bases in between. The CDR3 runs to 13 residues. The germline V gene has CDR1 SNHLY and CDR2 FYNNEI. The CDR3 loop reads CASPGQLRDGYTF. CDR3 nucleotides: TGTGCCAGCCCAGGGCAGTTAAGAGATGGCTACACCTTC.

The gene calls are TRBV5-1 and TRBJ2-5; D may be TRBD1 (5 bases). V lost 0 bases and J 5 bases, leaving 11 bases between the germline ends. CDR1 is SGHRS and CDR2 is YFSETQ in the germline V gene. The CDR3 consists of 14 residues. The CDR3 protein is CASSLASKGETQYF. The CDR3, as DNA: TGCGCCAGCAGCTTGGCCTCGAAGGGGGAGACCCAGTACTTC.

This clone was seen a single time. This rearrangement joins TRBV5-1 to TRBJ2-3; tentative D call: TRBD1 (6 bases). Germline loops: CDR1 SGHRS, CDR2 YFSETQ. With 5 bases removed from V and 6 bases from J, the gap between germline ends came to 19 bases. This CDR3 contains 15 residues. The CDR3 DNA follows: TGCGCCAGCAGGAGGCTTACAGGGAATTTGGATACGCAGTATTTT. Its protein is CASRRLTGNLDTQYF.

The chain recombines TRBV6-5 with TRBJ1-3; tentative D call: TRBD1 (6 bases). The V end lost 4 bases, the J end lost 3 bases, and 7 bases lay between the germline ends. There are 13 residues in the CDR3. Germline V CDR1 and CDR2: MNHEY, SVGAGI. The CDR3 nucleotides are TGTGCCAGCAGTTTGGACAGTGGAAACACCATATATTTT. It translates to CASSLDSGNTIYF.

V is TRBV29-1 and J is TRBJ1-2; weak D call: TRBD1 (6 bases). V lost 7 bases and J lost 4, with 25 bases in between. Looked up from germline, CDR1 is SQVTM and CDR2 is ANQGSEA. The CDR3 is 16 residues long. For the CDR3, the DNA is TGCAGCGCCGAACGGGCCCTGGGGGGGCTTGTCTATGGCTACACCTTC. Protein: CSAERALGGLVYGYTF. The whole variable domain, remainder taken from reference TRBV29-1 and TRBJ1-2, is SAVISQKPSRDICQRGTSLTIQCQVDSQVTMMFWYRQQPGQSLTLIATANQGSEATYESGFVIDKFPISRPNLTFSTLTVSNMSPEDSSIYLCSAERALGGLVYGYTFGSGTRLTVV.

The gene calls are TRBV3-1 (or the pseudogene TRBV3-2) and TRBJ2-5; TRBD2 might be the D (6 bases). The V end lost 5 bases, the J end lost 1 base, and 11 bases lay between the germline ends. The CDR3 has 14 amino acids. CDR1 and CDR2 (germline): LGHDT, YNNKEL (reference sequence). CDR3 sequence reads: CASSTAGLQETQYF. The CDR3 region has the DNA TGTGCCAGCAGCACTGCGGGGCTCCAAGAGACCCAGTACTTC.

The chain recombines TRBV6-1 with TRBJ1-4; TRBD1 matches at 7 bases. Germline CDR1 reads MNHNS; CDR2 reads SASEGT. The CDR3 consists of 15 residues. V was pared by 1 base and J by 5 bases, with 4 bases of the junction left unmatched. CDR3 amino acids: CASSEVLGGNEKLFF. CDR3 DNA sequence: TGTGCCAGCAGTGAAGTTTTAGGGGGCAATGAAAAACTGTTTTTT.

The chain employs TRBV15 and TRBJ1-3; unclear D gene. This CDR3 contains 13 residues. V lost 3 bases, J lost 4 bases, and 7 bases lay in between. Germline lookup yields CDR1 LNHNV and CDR2 YYDKDF (reference sequence). The CDR3 DNA sequence: TGTGCCACCAGCAGCGCGGAAGGAAACACCATATATTTT. Translating gives CATSSAEGNTIYF.

The rearrangement joins TRBV18 to TRBJ1-4; D is unclear. The germline V and J ends were trimmed by 1 base and 7 bases, with 19 bases remaining between them. There are 17 residues in the CDR3. Per the germline V gene, CDR1 is KGHSH and CDR2 is LQKENI. CDR3 DNA: TGTGCCAGCTCACCACGGGATCGGAGGGTTGGTGCTGAAAAACTGTTTTTT. Translation: CASSPRDRRVGAEKLFF.

The V call is TRBV6-5, the J call TRBJ2-7; TRBD2 might be the D (7 bases). Germline CDR1 is MNHEY and CDR2 is SVGAGI. The CDR3 runs 13 residues. Trimming pared 6 bases from V and 2 bases from J, leaving 11 bases between. In DNA form, the CDR3 reads TGTGCCAGCAGCCTGGGGGGGCCCTACGAGCAGTACTTC. It encodes CASSLGGPYEQYF.

V and J are TRBV30 and TRBJ2-2; 7 bases align to TRBD2. J lost 5 bases, V lost 1 base, and 10 bases had no gene match. CDR3 length: 16 amino acids. The germline gives CDR1 GTSNPN, CDR2 SVGIG (reference sequence). The CDR3, as DNA: TGTGCCTGGAGTGCCCCCCGGCGGGGGAGAACCGGGGAGCTGTTTTTT. Encoded protein: CAWSAPRRGRTGELFF.

The chain couples TRBV11-3 to TRBJ1-6; no clear D. V was trimmed by 0 bases and J by 6 bases, leaving 3 bases between them. This CDR3 contains 13 residues. Germline CDR1 reads SGHNT; CDR2 reads YENEEA. CDR3 residues: CASSLDVNSPLHF. The DNA of the CDR3 is TGTGCCAGCAGCTTAGACGTTAATTCACCCCTCCACTTT.

V and J are TRBV5-5 and TRBJ1-2; 7 bases map to TRBD1. V lost 0 bases and J lost 8; bases outside the gene matches: 7. This CDR3 is 14 amino acids long. Germline V gene data show CDR1 as SGHKS and CDR2 as YYEKEE (reference sequence). The CDR3 protein is CASSLVLDREGYTF. The CDR3 bases are TGTGCCAGCAGCTTGGTACTTGACAGGGAAGGCTACACCTTC.

The chain carries TRBV18 and TRBJ1-3; the D is unclear. This CDR3 has 13 amino acids. V lost 8 bases and J 2 bases, leaving 10 bases between the germline ends. In germline, CDR1 is KGHSH, CDR2 LQKENI. CDR3 nucleotides: TGTGCCAGCACCGGCGGGGCTGGAAACACCATATATTTT. Translated, it gives CASTGGAGNTIYF.

This clone was detected only a few times. The V gene is TRBV7-9, the J gene TRBJ1-1; 7 positions agree with TRBD1. CDR3 length equals 16 residues. Germline loops: CDR1 SEHNR, CDR2 FQNEAQ (reference sequence). Trimming removed 0 bases from V and 0 bases from J; junction bases left unmatched: 4. The CDR3 nucleotides read TGTGCCAGCAGCTTAGCGTCCGGGACAGTGAACACTGAAGCTTTCTTT. Its translation is CASSLASGTVNTEAFF.

The V and J genes are TRBV6-2 or TRBV6-3 and TRBJ2-2; the match to TRBD2 covers 7 bases. This CDR3 is built from 14 residues. CDR1 and CDR2 (germline): MNHEY, SVGEGT. Losses at the gene ends were 6 bases for V and 7 bases for J; bases not matched to a gene: 8. In DNA form, the CDR3 reads TGTGCCAGCAGCCCCTCGGGGGGAGGCGGGGAGCTGTTTTTT. Encoded protein: CASSPSGGGGELFF.

The chain employs TRBV18 and TRBJ1-5, with a tentative D call TRBD1 (6 bases). The CDR3 loop spans 16 amino acids. Between the trimmed V and J ends, which lost 3 bases and 4 bases, there was a span of 16 bases. Germline CDR1 is KGHSH and CDR2 is LQKENI. The CDR3 is CASSPSQGRRNQPQHF. CDR3 DNA: TGTGCCAGCTCACCCTCACAGGGTCGAAGGAATCAGCCCCAGCATTTT.

This clone showed up just once. V gene TRBV15 combines with J gene TRBJ2-3; 12 bases map to TRBD2. With V trimmed by 4 bases and J by 3 bases, 5 bases remained unmatched. This CDR3 spans 16 amino acids. From germline, CDR1 is LNHNV and CDR2 YYDKDF (reference sequence). The CDR3 is CATSTQLAGGTDTQYF. The DNA for the CDR3 is TGTGCCACCAGCACACAGCTAGCGGGGGGGACAGATACGCAGTATTTT.

The rearrangement joins TRBV5-6 to TRBJ2-7; TRBD2 is a possible D gene (6 bases). The V end lost 2 bases, the J end lost 5 bases, and 11 bases lay between the germline ends. The CDR3 spans 13 residues. Germline-derived CDR1 and CDR2 are SGHDT and YYEEEE. CDR3 residues: CASSLRPGDEQYF. As DNA, the CDR3 is TGTGCCAGCAGCTTACGGCCGGGGGACGAGCAGTACTTC.

The chain links TRBV7-3 to TRBJ2-3, with TRBD2 matching over 7 bases. CDR1 and CDR2 (germline): SGHTA, FQGTGA. After removal of 5 bases from V and 4 bases from J, the junction contained 12 bases not matched to a gene. This CDR3 is built from 16 residues. In nucleotides, the CDR3 is TGTGCCAGCAGCCTCAATAGCGGGTGGGAGTCAGATACGCAGTATTTT. Protein sequence: CASSLNSGWESDTQYF.